The 30 T cell receptor beta chains in this list originate from one sample, sequenced in a study of cytomegalovirus exposure and HLA in healthy donors. The PCR employed 60 Vbeta primers together with 13 Jbeta primers. Only in-frame clones appear in the TCRdb table, and some are missing; sequencing was by immunoSEQ multiplex PCR. The sample gives 150,000 to 200,000 clones, more than 60% of which show up once; around 10% is in the top ten. The sequenced sample was PBMCs. Receptors originate from a man younger than 30 in good health and CMV-seropositive.

V usage is TRBV6-1 and J usage is TRBJ2-1; TRBD1 matches 10 bases. The CDR3 runs to 15 residues. The V and J ends lost 9 bases and 2 bases, in that order; junction bases with no gene match: 7. Germline values: CDR1 MNHNS, CDR2 SASEGT. CDR3 DNA: TGTGCCAGGACCCCGGGACAGGGGCCCTACAATGAGCAGTTCTTC. Translation gives CARTPGQGPYNEQFF.

This clone has a handful of counts. The rearrangement joins TRBV5-1 to TRBJ2-3; 14 nucleotides match TRBD2. The CDR3 has 18 amino acids. The germline CDR1 and CDR2 sequences are SGHRS and YFSETQ. Trimming removed 4 bases from V and 0 bases from J; junction bases left unmatched: 7. Here the CDR3 DNA reads TGCGCCAGCAGCCAAGGACTAGCGGGAGGCCCTAGCACAGATACGCAGTATTTT. It translates to CASSQGLAGGPSTDTQYF.

Of note for this clone: The germline gene is not matched at one end of the junction; a read error may be the cause. V and J are TRBV7-9 and TRBJ1-1; TRBD1 might be the D (6 bases). This CDR3 has 16 amino acids. Germline CDR1 and CDR2: SEHNR and FQNEAQ (reference sequence). For the CDR3, the DNA is TGTTCCAGCAGCTTAGGCGGGTCAGGGGTTATCGCTGAAGCTTTCTTT. Translated, it gives CSSSLGGSGVIAEAFF.

V gene TRBV28 combines with J gene TRBJ2-7; maybe TRBD2 (6 bases). Trimming removed 3 bases at V and 2 bases at J, with 11 bases between. The CDR3 extends over 14 amino acids. Germline lookup yields CDR1 MDHEN and CDR2 SYDVKM. The CDR3 loop is CASSLWTTPYEQYF. CDR3 DNA sequence: TGTGCCAGCAGTTTGTGGACTACACCCTACGAGCAGTACTTC.

This chain links TRBV14 with TRBJ2-3; D gene uncertain. Per the germline V gene, CDR1 is SGHDN and CDR2 is FVKESK. The CDR3 is 18 residues long. V was clipped by 3 bases and J by 1 base, with 20 bases between them. The CDR3 is CASSQENFLTTRTDTQYF. The DNA for the CDR3 is TGTGCCAGCAGCCAGGAGAATTTTCTTACCACCCGCACAGATACGCAGTATTTT. Based on the CDR3 plus reference TRBV14 and TRBJ2-3, the full variable domain is EAGVTQFPSHSVIEKGQTVTLRCDPISGHDNLYWYRRVMGKEIKFLLHFVKESKQDESGMPNNRFLAERTGGTYSTLKVQPAELEDSGVYFCASSQENFLTTRTDTQYFGPGTRLTVL.

The chain employs TRBV27 and TRBJ2-1, with D tentatively TRBD1 (5 bases). This CDR3 is 15 amino acids long. Trimming took 3 bases from V and 9 from J, leaving 18 bases between them. Germline CDR1 and CDR2: MNHEY and SMNVEV (reference sequence). The CDR3 sequence is CASSFENGRVGEQFF. The DNA of the CDR3 is TGTGCCAGCAGTTTCGAGAACGGCAGGGTGGGTGAGCAGTTCTTC.

The V call is TRBV29-1, the J call TRBJ2-7; the match to TRBD2 covers 7 bases. The CDR3 is 17 amino acids. The V segment lost 5 bases and the J segment 0 bases; nucleotides outside the gene matches: 16. Germline CDR1 reads SQVTM; CDR2 reads ANQGSEA. CDR3 amino acids: CSVYRSGEGNFSYEQYF. The CDR3 DNA reads as TGCAGCGTTTATCGTTCGGGGGAGGGGAACTTCTCCTACGAGCAGTACTTC.

CDR3 nucleotide sequence: TGTGCCAGTAGTATCACTAGCGGGAGACAGAGCGAGCAGTACTTC. It specifies CASSITSGRQSEQYF. The chain carries TRBV19 and TRBJ2-5, with 11 bases fitting TRBD2. The DNA end lines up better with TRBJ2-7; the J call may be wrong. Germline CDR1 is LNHDA and CDR2 is SQIVND (reference sequence). The CDR3 covers 15 residues.

The chain uses TRBV29-1 and TRBJ2-7; the D is unclear. The CDR3 loop spans 15 amino acids. The germline V and J ends were trimmed by 0 bases and 5 bases, with 17 bases remaining between them. Germline loops: CDR1 SQVTM, CDR2 ANQGSEA. The CDR3 loop is CSVEDGWSTSDEQYF. For the CDR3, the DNA is TGCAGCGTTGAAGACGGGTGGTCTACTTCTGACGAGCAGTACTTC.

The chain carries TRBV5-1 and TRBJ1-1; maybe TRBD1 (6 bases). V was clipped by 1 base and J by 1 base, with 11 bases between them. From germline, CDR1 is SGHRS and CDR2 YFSETQ. The CDR3 runs 15 residues. The CDR3 DNA reads as TGCGCCAGCAGCTTGACAGGGTCAAGGAACACTGAAGCTTTCTTT. As protein: CASSLTGSRNTEAFF.

J is TRBJ1-2 and V is TRBV28; tentative D call: TRBD1 (6 bases). There are 17 residues in the CDR3. Per germline, CDR1 MDHEN and CDR2 SYDVKM. The germline V and J ends were trimmed by 2 bases and 0 bases, with 16 bases remaining between them. Here the CDR3 reads CASSLPVTGTTNYGYTF. The DNA for the CDR3 is TGTGCCAGCAGTTTACCCGTTACCGGGACAACTAACTATGGCTACACCTTC.

The chain is built from TRBV6-1 and TRBJ2-7, with D possibly matching TRBD1 (6 bases). V lost 6 bases and J 6 bases, leaving 15 bases between the germline ends. The CDR3 is made up of 13 amino acids. Germline loops: CDR1 MNHNS, CDR2 SASEGT. CDR3 nucleotide sequence: TGTGCCAGCAGGGACACCGGGACACGCGAGCAGTACTTC. It translates to CASRDTGTREQYF.

The chain carries TRBV12-5 and TRBJ2-1; D perhaps matches TRBD1 (6 bases). Trimming cost V 6 bases and J 4 bases, with 19 bases left between them. The germline CDR1 and CDR2 sequences are LGHNT and FRNRAP. CDR3 size: 16 residues. The CDR3 bases are TGTGCTAGTGGCCAGGGGTTACGGGAAAGTTACAATGAGCAGTTCTTC. Its protein is CASGQGLRESYNEQFF.

The rearrangement links TRBV5-4 to TRBJ2-7; TRBD2 matches 9 bases. The CDR3 length is 15 residues. Germline V gene data show CDR1 as SGHNT and CDR2 as YYREEE (reference sequence). J gave up 3 bases and V 2 bases, and 6 bases lay outside the gene matches. The CDR3, as DNA: TGTGCCAGCAGCTTAAATAGCGGGAGTATCTACGAGCAGTACTTC. This gives the protein CASSLNSGSIYEQYF.

A few counts support this clone. The rearrangement uses TRBV19 and TRBJ1-1; 10 bases match TRBD1. Germline V lookup: CDR1 LNHDA, CDR2 SQIVND (reference sequence). The CDR3 sequence is 14 residues long. The J segment lost 5 bases and the V segment lost 4 bases, leaving 4 bases of the junction unmatched. This CDR3 is CASSTRDRGTEAFF. CDR3 bases: TGTGCCAGTAGTACCCGGGACAGGGGAACTGAAGCTTTCTTT.

CDR3 nucleotides: TGTGCCAGCAGACAAGGGACTAGCGGGAGAGATGAGCAGTTCTTC. Protein product: CASRQGTSGRDEQFF. The gene calls are TRBV7-2 and TRBJ2-1; 14 positions match TRBD2. The CDR3 sequence is 15 residues long. Per the germline V gene, CDR1 is SGHTA and CDR2 is FQGNSA. With 6 bases clipped from V and 8 bases from J, the junction kept 6 bases outside the gene matches. Combining the CDR3 with reference TRBV7-2 and TRBJ2-1 gives the whole variable domain GAGVSQSPSNKVTEKGKDVELRCDPISGHTALYWYRQSLGQGLEFLIYFQGNSAPDKSGLPSDRFSAERTGGSVSTLTIQRTQQEDSAVYLCASRQGTSGRDEQFFGPGTRLTVL.

This clone was picked up one time. The chain combines TRBV28 with TRBJ2-7; possible D gene TRBD2, 5 bases. With 11 bases removed from V and 3 bases from J, the gap between germline ends came to 26 bases. This CDR3 spans 16 amino acids. In germline, CDR1 is MDHEN, CDR2 SYDVKM. In nucleotides, the CDR3 is TGTGCCGCCCGAGGGCAGGAGCTAACGACGAACTACGAGCAGTACTTC. Protein sequence: CAARGQELTTNYEQYF.

CDR3 sequence reads: CASSGRDSNSYEQYF. The CDR3 DNA reads as TGTGCCAGCAGTGGCCGGGATTCTAACTCCTACGAGCAGTACTTC. The V call is TRBV6-1, the J call TRBJ2-5, with D tentatively TRBD2 (5 bases). The last part of the DNA fits TRBJ2-7 better; the J call may be wrong. Germline-derived CDR1 and CDR2 are MNHNS and SASEGT. The CDR3 has 15 residues.

This clone has only a few counts. J is TRBJ2-1 and V is TRBV23-1; 12 bases align to TRBD2. TRBV23-1 counts as an open reading frame of uncertain function. The V gene end was trimmed by 4 bases and the J gene end by 3 bases; junction bases not matched to a gene: 4. The length of the CDR3 is 16 residues. The CDR3 spells CASSPRTSGNYNEQFF. The CDR3 nucleotides read TGCGCCAGCAGTCCACGGACTAGCGGGAACTACAATGAGCAGTTCTTC.

The rearrangement uses TRBV7-9 and TRBJ2-7; 8 bases are a match to TRBD2. This CDR3 contains 13 residues. V gave up 5 bases and J gave up 2 bases; unmatched junction bases: 2. Germline assignment: CDR1 SEHNR and CDR2 FQNEAQ (reference sequence). The CDR3 nucleotides read TGTGCCAGCAGCCCCGGGGGGGCCTACGAGCAGTACTTC. Protein sequence: CASSPGGAYEQYF.

The J gene is TRBJ1-4, the V gene TRBV7-6; 7 bases line up with TRBD1. Losses at the gene ends were 5 bases for V and 7 bases for J; bases not matched to a gene: 13. Germline V CDR1 and CDR2: SGHVS, FNYEAQ. The CDR3 runs 16 residues. The CDR3, as DNA: TGTGCCAGCAGCCGCTCGCGAGGGGGCCGTGGTGAAAAACTGTTTTTT. Its protein is CASSRSRGGRGEKLFF.

The chain has TRBV5-1 and TRBJ1-4, with TRBD1 matching 7 bases. V lost 0 bases and J lost 3; bases outside the gene matches: 2. The CDR3 length is 15 residues. Germline loops: CDR1 SGHRS, CDR2 YFSETQ. CDR3 coding DNA: TGCGCCAGCAGCTTGGAGGGGGCCTCTAATGAAAAACTGTTTTTT. It yields the protein CASSLEGASNEKLFF.

The chain links TRBV19 to TRBJ2-2, with 10 nucleotides matching TRBD1. The germline gives CDR1 LNHDA, CDR2 SQIVND (reference sequence). J lost 3 bases, V lost 4 bases, and 8 bases had no gene match. CDR3 length: 17 amino acids. As DNA, the CDR3 is TGTGCCAGTAGTACCCCCTCGGGACAGGGGCACACCGGGGAGCTGTTTTTT. Translation: CASSTPSGQGHTGELFF.

To note about this clone: Relative to the germline gene, one junction end is altered; a read error may explain this. The chain is built from TRBV7-8 and TRBJ1-2; D unclear. The CDR3 contains 14 residues. Germline V gives CDR1 SGHVS, CDR2 FQNEAQ. CDR3 bases: TGTGCCAGCAGCTTAGCGGTGATGAACTATGGCTACCCCTTC. It specifies CASSLAVMNYGYPF.

The chain joins TRBV7-9 to TRBJ1-1; no firm D call. Germline V gene data show CDR1 as SEHNR and CDR2 as FQNEAQ (reference sequence). V was shortened by 2 bases and J by 1 base, with 8 bases between the two germline ends. This CDR3 region has 14 residues. CDR3 nucleotides: TGTGCCAGCAGCTTACCCCCGGGGAACACTGAAGCTTTCTTT. Protein: CASSLPPGNTEAFF.

Only one count was recorded for this clone. The chain couples TRBV7-9 to TRBJ2-5; 9 bases fit TRBD2. Germline V gene lookup returns CDR1 SEHNR and CDR2 FQNEAQ (reference sequence). CDR3 size: 16 residues. The V and J ends lost 2 bases and 11 bases, in that order; junction bases with no gene match: 15. This CDR3 is CASSLKVAGVPRAQYF. CDR3 DNA sequence: TGTGCCAGCAGCTTAAAGGTAGCGGGAGTACCAAGAGCGCAGTACTTC.

CDR3: CASSLVGHQETQYF. The CDR3 DNA sequence: TGTGCCAGCAGCTTAGTGGGGCACCAAGAGACCCAGTACTTC. V and J are TRBV7-9 and TRBJ2-5, with a weak D call TRBD1 (5 bases). The germline gives CDR1 SEHNR, CDR2 FQNEAQ (reference sequence). V was pared by 1 base and J by 0 bases, with 6 bases between. The CDR3 has 14 residues.

The V and J genes are TRBV6-1 and TRBJ2-2, with TRBD2 matching over 7 bases. CDR1 is MNHNS, CDR2 SASEGT, per germline. J was trimmed by 4 bases and V by 6 bases; bases with no gene match: 5. The CDR3 totals 14 residues. CDR3 protein: CASRVTSATGELFF. The CDR3 nucleotides read TGTGCCAGCAGGGTTACTAGCGCCACCGGGGAGCTGTTTTTT.

This chain links TRBV7-2 with TRBJ2-5, with D possibly matching TRBD1 (6 bases). Germline V gives CDR1 SGHTA, CDR2 FQGNSA. There are 13 residues in the CDR3. Between the trimmed V and J ends, which lost 3 bases and 7 bases, there was a span of 12 bases. The CDR3 reads CASSLDRAGTQYF. The CDR3 region has the DNA TGTGCCAGCAGCTTGGACAGAGCCGGGACCCAGTACTTC.

The chain uses TRBV6-6 and TRBJ2-7; the D gene is possibly TRBD1 (6 bases). Germline V CDR1 and CDR2: MNHNY, SVGAGI (reference sequence). Trimming cost V 6 bases and J 0 bases, with 15 bases left between them. This CDR3 spans 15 amino acids. The CDR3 DNA reads as TGTGCCAGCAGGCAGACAGGATATAGCTCCTACGAGCAGTACTTC. Translated: CASRQTGYSSYEQYF.